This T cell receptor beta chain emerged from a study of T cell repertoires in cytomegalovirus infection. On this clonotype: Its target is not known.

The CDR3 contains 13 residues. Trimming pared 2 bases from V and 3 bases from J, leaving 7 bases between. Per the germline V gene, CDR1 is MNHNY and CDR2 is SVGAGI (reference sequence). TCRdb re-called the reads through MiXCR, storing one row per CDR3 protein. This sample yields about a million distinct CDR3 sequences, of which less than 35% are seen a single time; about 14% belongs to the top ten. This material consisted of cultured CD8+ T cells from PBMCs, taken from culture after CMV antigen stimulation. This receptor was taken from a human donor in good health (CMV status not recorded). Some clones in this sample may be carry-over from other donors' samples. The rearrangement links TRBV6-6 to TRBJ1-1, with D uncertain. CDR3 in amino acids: CASSYALYTEAFF. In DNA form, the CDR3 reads TGTGCCAGCAGTTACGCGCTGTACACTGAAGCTTTCTTT.